One and the same sample provided the 13 T cell receptor beta chains below, sequenced in a study of blood T cell repertoires in COVID-19 (dated by TCRdb to the early 2020s). Library preparation employed the immunoSEQ multiplex PCR assay. In its TCRdb copy, this immuneACCESS table keeps in-frame sequences only and misses some clones. Where compared with another copy, unresolved V genes explain less than half of these, and the others have no known cause. Present in this sample are about 130,000 clones, roughly three quarters of which were seen just once. The ten largest account for approximately 1.9% of the sample. Sequences were obtained from peripheral blood. The source of these receptors is a woman aged 70-85 years with acute or convalescent COVID-19.

The chain couples TRBV6-6 to TRBJ2-1; no firm D call. Germline CDR1 MNHNY, CDR2 SVGAGI (reference sequence). Trimming stripped 4 bases from V and 9 bases from J, with 7 bases between. The CDR3 loop spans 11 amino acids. DNA of the CDR3: TGTGCCAGCAGTTCAAGACTTGAGCAGTTCTTC. Translated, it gives CASSSRLEQFF.

This rearrangement joins TRBV15 to TRBJ2-7; TRBD1 matches at 9 bases. Unmatched junction bases numbered 1, after V lost 1 base and J lost 3 bases. The CDR3 contains 14 residues. Per germline, CDR1 LNHNV and CDR2 YYDKDF (reference sequence). The DNA of the CDR3 is TGTGCCACCAGCAGAGCGGGACAGGGCTACGAGCAGTACTTC. Amino acids: CATSRAGQGYEQYF.

The chain uses TRBV5-1 and TRBJ1-1, with TRBD1 identical over 8 bases. The CDR3 is made up of 16 amino acids. The germline V gene encodes CDR1 SGHRS and CDR2 YFSETQ. V lost 5 bases to trimming and J lost 0 bases; unmatched junction nucleotides: 9. In DNA form, the CDR3 reads TGCGCCAGCAGACCACAGGGGGGGCTTATGAACACTGAAGCTTTCTTT. Amino acids: CASRPQGGLMNTEAFF.

The rearrangement joins TRBV27 to TRBJ2-1; a possible D gene is TRBD1 (6 bases). Trimming cost V 6 bases and J 4 bases, with 16 bases left between them. The CDR3 runs to 15 residues. Germline assignment: CDR1 MNHEY and CDR2 SMNVEV (reference sequence). The CDR3 DNA is TGTGCCAGCAGCCTAACAGGGAATGTTTACAATGAGCAGTTCTTC. This gives the protein CASSLTGNVYNEQFF.

The rearrangement joins TRBV3-1 (or the pseudogene TRBV3-2) to TRBJ1-4; D possibly corresponds to TRBD1 (6 bases). The CDR3 runs 14 residues. V lost 6 bases and J lost 3, with 11 bases in between. Germline CDR1 LGHDT, CDR2 YNNKEL (reference sequence). The CDR3 bases are TGTGCCAGCAGTCAACAGGGATCTAATGAAAAACTGTTTTTT. Its translation: CASSQQGSNEKLFF.

In its sample, this clone was seen a few times. V usage is TRBV4-1 and J usage is TRBJ2-1; perhaps TRBD2 as D (5 bases). Germline V gene sequence: CDR1 MGHRA, CDR2 YSYEKL. Trimming shortened V by 4 bases and J by 4 bases, and 8 bases separated the two germline ends. This CDR3 comprises 13 residues. CDR3 amino acids: CASSRAEYNEQFF. The CDR3 DNA sequence: TGCGCCAGCAGCCGAGCGGAATACAATGAGCAGTTCTTC.

This clone was seen at least ten times. V usage is TRBV6-5 and J usage is TRBJ2-3; D might be TRBD2 (6 bases). Germline V gene data show CDR1 as MNHEY and CDR2 as SVGAGI. The ends were cut back, 7 bases at V and 1 base at J, with 15 bases in the middle. The CDR3 is made up of 15 amino acids. CDR3 region: CASTTFGGGTDTQYF. The CDR3 region has the DNA TGTGCCAGCACCACATTCGGGGGAGGCACAGATACGCAGTATTTT.

The chain has TRBV10-2 and TRBJ1-3; 8 nucleotides match TRBD1. V lost 8 bases, J lost 2 bases, and 5 bases stayed unmatched. This CDR3 comprises 14 residues. The germline V gene encodes CDR1 WSHSY and CDR2 SAAADI. Here the CDR3 DNA reads TGCGCCAGCGGAGGGACAGGTACTGGAAACACCATATATTTT. It is translated as CASGGTGTGNTIYF.

The chain has TRBV30 and TRBJ1-1; a possible D gene is TRBD1 (6 bases). The germline V and J ends were trimmed by 2 bases and 0 bases, with 13 bases remaining between them. The V gene's germline CDR1 is GTSNPN and CDR2 SVGIG (reference sequence). The CDR3 extends over 15 amino acids. This chain's CDR3 is CAWSTPGTLNTEAFF. In DNA form, the CDR3 reads TGTGCCTGGAGTACGCCGGGGACACTGAACACTGAAGCTTTCTTT.

The rearrangement joins TRBV27 to TRBJ1-4; 9 nucleotides align to TRBD1. There are 16 residues in the CDR3. Trimming removed 6 bases from V and 4 bases from J; junction bases left unmatched: 9. CDR1 is MNHEY and CDR2 is SMNVEV in the germline V gene (reference sequence). CDR3 amino acids: CASSSSGDRVNEKLFF. CDR3 sequence (DNA): TGTGCCAGCAGCTCCTCCGGGGACAGGGTTAATGAAAAACTGTTTTTT.

This chain connects TRBV5-4 to TRBJ2-1; no clear D gene. Germline loops: CDR1 SGHNT, CDR2 YYREEE (reference sequence). V gave up 4 bases and J gave up 10 bases, with 9 bases separating them. The CDR3 is 11 residues long. CDR3 residues: CASSLVGEQFF. For the CDR3, the DNA is TGTGCCAGCAGCCTGGTGGGCGAGCAGTTCTTC. The full variable domain, with the rest looked up from reference TRBV5-4 and TRBJ2-1, is ETGVTQSPTHLIKTRGQQVTLRCSSQSGHNTVSWYQQALGQGPQFIFQYYREEENGRGNFPPRFSGLQFPNYSSELNVNALELDDSALYLCASSLVGEQFFGPGTRLTVL.

The rearrangement joins TRBV7-8 to TRBJ2-3; the match to TRBD2 covers 11 bases. The CDR3 length is 19 residues. V was clipped by 5 bases and J by 1 base; unmatched bases: 14. The germline V gene encodes CDR1 SGHVS and CDR2 FQNEAQ. The CDR3 protein is CASSPITSGGLLGTDTQYF. CDR3 bases: TGTGCCAGCAGCCCTATAACTAGCGGGGGCCTCCTCGGCACAGATACGCAGTATTTT.

This chain uses TRBV7-8 with TRBJ1-3, with D perhaps matching TRBD1 (5 bases). The germline V gene encodes CDR1 SGHVS and CDR2 FQNEAQ. The CDR3 spans 16 residues. V lost 4 bases, J lost 0 bases, and 13 bases lay in between. The CDR3 spells CASSWGQDSSGNTIYF. The CDR3 DNA reads as TGTGCCAGCAGCTGGGGCCAGGATAGCTCTGGAAACACCATATATTTT.